The clone carrying this T cell receptor beta chain was recorded a few times. This specimen belongs to a study of OX40 agonist ivuxolimab in advanced cancers. The assay was immunoSEQ multiplex PCR, and TCRdb's table has in-frame clones only and misses some. This repertoire shows approximately 72,000 clones, around 88% found once; its top ten account for about 0.9%. Germline-derived CDR1 and CDR2 are SGHAT and FQNNGV. The CDR3 is 15 residues long. The V gene end was trimmed by 5 bases and the J gene end by 2 bases; junction bases not matched to a gene: 8. The receptor comes from an adult with an advanced solid tumor such as melanoma, head and neck, liver or kidney cancer. The specimen comprised CD4+ or CD8+ T cells sorted from blood, sampled in a trial of the OX40 agonist ivuxolimab. This chain links TRBV11-2 with TRBJ1-2, with TRBD1 matching over 7 bases. The CDR3 DNA sequence: TGTGCCAGCAGCCCCTCCGGGACAGCCAACTATGGCTACACCTTC. Translated, it gives CASSPSGTANYGYTF. Full variable domain (outside the CDR3, taken from reference TRBV11-2 and TRBJ1-2): EAGVAQSPRYKIIEKRQSVAFWCNPISGHATLYWYQQILGQGPKLLIQFQNNGVVDDSQLPKDRFSAERLKGVDSTLKIQPAKLEDSAVYLCASSPSGTANYGYTFGSGTRLTVV.